The 2 T cell receptor beta chains presented below share a single source sample, sequenced in a study of blood T cell repertoires in COVID-19. Profiled with immunoSEQ multiplex PCR; TCRdb holds only in-frame clones, not every one. Of roughly 250,000 clones detected, 85% to 95% appear once; the ten largest clones hold 0.8% to 0.95%. Sequencing was carried out using peripheral blood. The receptors derive from a man aged 25 to 40 with COVID-19, enrolled during active disease.

Here the CDR3 DNA reads TGTGCCAGCAGCTCCGGACAGGCTGTCGTGAACACTGAAGCTTTCTTT. It codes for CASSSGQAVVNTEAFF. The chain combines TRBV7-9 with TRBJ1-1; 7 bases fit TRBD1. V gave up 4 bases and J gave up 0 bases; unmatched junction bases: 8. The CDR3 runs to 16 residues. Germline values: CDR1 SEHNR, CDR2 FQNEAQ (reference sequence).

This clone has a handful of counts. The V and J genes are TRBV5-1 and TRBJ1-1; D possibly corresponds to TRBD1 (6 bases). Germline V CDR1 and CDR2: SGHRS, YFSETQ. Trimming pared 4 bases from V and 1 base from J, leaving 17 bases between. The CDR3 spans 16 residues. In nucleotides, the CDR3 is TGCGCCAGCAGCCCACTTCGGGACAACGAGAACACTGAAGCTTTCTTT. This codes for CASSPLRDNENTEAFF. Full variable domain (remainder filled in from reference TRBV5-1 and TRBJ1-1): KAGVTQTPRYLIKTRGQQVTLSCSPISGHRSVSWYQQTPGQGLQFLFEYFSETQRNKGNFPGRFSGRQFSNSRSEMNVSTLELGDSALYLCASSPLRDNENTEAFFGQGTRLTVV.